Below, 9 T cell receptor beta chains from the same sample are listed, as sequenced in a study of OX40 agonist ivuxolimab in advanced cancers. The assay was immunoSEQ multiplex PCR, and TCRdb's table has in-frame clones only and misses some. The data hold approximately 91,000 clones, with around 90% observed a single time. The sequencing used CD4+ or CD8+ T cells sorted from blood, collected in a trial of the OX40 agonist ivuxolimab. These receptors originate from an adult with an advanced solid tumor such as melanoma, head and neck, liver or kidney cancer.

This chain joins TRBV28 and TRBJ1-1; D not certain. Trimming left V 6 bases short and J 0 bases short, with 8 bases between. The CDR3 runs 13 residues. CDR1 is MDHEN, CDR2 SYDVKM, per germline. The CDR3 region has the DNA TGTGCCAGCAGAGACCAAGTGAACACTGAAGCTTTCTTT. It specifies CASRDQVNTEAFF. Looking up the rest from reference TRBV28 and TRBJ1-1 gives the full variable domain: DVKVTQSSRYLVKRTGEKVFLECVQDMDHENMFWYRQDPGLGLRLIYFSYDVKMKEKGDIPEGYSVSREKKERFSLILESASTNQTSMYLCASRDQVNTEAFFGQGTRLTVV.

This chain uses TRBV6-5 with TRBJ2-5; TRBD2 is a possible D gene (6 bases). The CDR3 has 14 amino acids. Trimming cost V 5 bases and J 11 bases, with 21 bases left between them. CDR1 and CDR2 (germline): MNHEY, SVGAGI. The CDR3: CASSKGRESGEQYF. The CDR3 DNA is TGTGCCAGCAGTAAGGGCAGGGAATCGGGGGAGCAGTACTTC.

This clone was seen once. This chain joins TRBV19 and TRBJ1-1; no definite D call. The CDR3 spans 14 residues. In germline, CDR1 is LNHDA, CDR2 SQIVND (reference sequence). Trimming stripped 4 bases from V and 2 bases from J, with 11 bases between. As DNA, the CDR3 is TGTGCCAGTAGTAGGATCGACAAAAACACTGAAGCTTTCTTT. It yields the protein CASSRIDKNTEAFF.

This chain connects TRBV9 to TRBJ1-4, with TRBD1 identical over 7 bases. Germline-derived CDR1 and CDR2 are SGDLS and YYNGEE. Trimming cost V 4 bases and J 4 bases; bases outside gene matches: 7. The CDR3 runs 15 residues. CDR3 sequence (DNA): TGTGCCAGCAGCCTCACCGGGGACAGTAATGAAAAACTGTTTTTT. It specifies CASSLTGDSNEKLFF.

The chain uses TRBV7-3 and TRBJ1-1; TRBD1 matches 9 bases. J lost 3 bases, V lost 5 bases, and 4 bases had no gene match. The CDR3 sequence is 14 residues long. The germline V gene has CDR1 SGHTA and CDR2 FQGTGA. The CDR3 DNA reads TGTGCCAGCAGCAACAGGGGGCGCGACACTGAAGCTTTCTTT. This codes for CASSNRGRDTEAFF.

The chain joins TRBV7-2 to TRBJ2-3; TRBD1 matches at 9 bases. Unmatched junction bases numbered 5, after V lost 6 bases and J lost 4 bases. Germline V gene data show CDR1 as SGHTA and CDR2 as FQGNSA. CDR3 length: 14 residues. CDR3 nucleotide sequence: TGTGCCAGCAGACCGGGACAGGGTTCAGATACGCAGTATTTT. It encodes CASRPGQGSDTQYF.

The chain joins TRBV27 to TRBJ1-4; D gene unclear. The CDR3 spans 14 residues. The V gene's germline CDR1 is MNHEY and CDR2 SMNVEV (reference sequence). Deletions cut 4 bases from V and 8 bases from J, with 14 bases between. CDR3 sequence (DNA): TGTGCCAGCAGTTCCATAACGGGCGGGGAAAAACTGTTTTTT. Protein: CASSSITGGEKLFF.

In DNA form, the CDR3 reads TGTGCCAGCAGCCCATGGCAGGGGGTAGGTCTGGGAGAGACCCAGTACTTC. Protein: CASSPWQGVGLGETQYF. The rearrangement links TRBV7-9 to TRBJ2-5, with 7 bases fitting TRBD1. The ends lost 5 bases at V and 4 bases at J; junction bases unmatched: 16. CDR1 SEHNR and CDR2 FQNEAQ come from the germline V gene (reference sequence). CDR3 size: 17 residues.

The gene calls are TRBV29-1 and TRBJ1-3; D not resolved. Germline values: CDR1 SQVTM, CDR2 ANQGSEA. This CDR3 is 12 amino acids long. Trimming stripped 7 bases from V and 4 bases from J, with 11 bases between. The CDR3 nucleotides read TGCAGCGGTGAGATCGGCGGAAACACCATATATTTT. As protein: CSGEIGGNTIYF.